A selection of T cell receptor beta chains follows, all from one sample in a study of blood T cells in healthy people across ages. TCRdb redid the calling of the 5' RACE reads with MiXCR, one entry per CDR3 protein. This sample has about 650,000 distinct CDR3 sequences, with more than 45% found just once. Sequenced sample: blood. All receptors come from a woman of 80 years or more in good health. The CDR3 runs from the conserved cysteine through the conserved F or W. Fields, in order: clone size, V gene, J gene, CDR3 length, D gene, CDR3 protein, CDR3 DNA. The D gene is left open where the match is weak. Not all rows give a size; the values are once, few, many and, for expanded clones, a class.

many	TRBV20-1	TRBJ2-1	15	TRBD2	CSAVPGLAGAGEQFF	TGCAGTGCTGTCCCCGGACTAGCGGGGGCTGGTGAGCAGTTCTTC
many	TRBV4-2	TRBJ2-7	12	.	CASSQGRHEQYF	TGTGCCAGCAGCCAAGGTAGGCACGAGCAGTACTTC
.	TRBV27	TRBJ2-2	16	TRBD2	CASSSLLGGSTGELFF	TGTGCCAGCAGTTCTCTATTGGGGGGGTCCACCGGGGAGCTGTTTTTT
.	TRBV7-2	TRBJ2-3	17	.	CASSLAGASGVTDTQYF	TGTGCCAGCAGCTTAGCGGGGGCTAGCGGTGTCACAGATACGCAGTATTTT
few	TRBV7-2	TRBJ2-3	19	TRBD2	CASSYGGRWSGRNTDTQYF	TGTGCCAGCAGCTACGGCGGACGATGGAGCGGGAGGAACACAGATACGCAGTATTTT
.	TRBV7-9	TRBJ2-1	13	.	CASSSGIDNEQFF	TGTGCCAGCAGCTCTGGGATCGACAATGAGCAGTTCTTC
.	TRBV20-1	TRBJ2-5	15	.	CSARDHRDGGETQYF	TGCAGTGCTAGAGATCACAGGGACGGGGGAGAGACCCAGTACTTC
many	TRBV20-1	TRBJ2-1	13	.	CSATRGGGPEQFF	TGCAGTGCCACGAGGGGAGGAGGGCCTGAGCAGTTCTTC
many	TRBV6-2/TRBV6-3	TRBJ2-1	12	.	CASSYSGGFQFF	TGTGCCAGCAGTTACTCGGGAGGCTTCCAGTTCTTC
.	TRBV6-5	TRBJ2-7	14	TRBD2	CASRNGGAINEQYF	TGTGCCAGCAGAAACGGGGGGGCGATCAATGAGCAGTACTTC
many	TRBV9	TRBJ2-1	13	.	CASQRASYNEQFF	TGTGCCAGCCAGAGGGCCTCCTACAATGAGCAGTTCTTC
few	TRBV7-2	TRBJ2-3	18	TRBD2	CASSLVGRTSGSTDTQYF	TGTGCCAGCAGCTTAGTCGGCCGGACTAGCGGGAGCACAGATACGCAGTATTTT
many	TRBV6-1	TRBJ1-1	14	TRBD1	CASSASTGGAGAFF	TGTGCCAGCAGTGCTTCGACAGGGGGCGCGGGAGCTTTCTTT
.	TRBV4-2	TRBJ2-5	14	.	CASSQDSSRETQYF	TGTGCCAGCAGCCAAGACAGTAGCCGAGAGACCCAGTACTTC
many	TRBV20-1	TRBJ2-1	17	.	CSARDSGGSSSYNEQFF	TGCAGTGCTAGAGATTCCGGCGGGTCAAGCTCCTACAATGAGCAGTTCTTC
.	TRBV27	TRBJ2-6	18	.	CASSLWGTLGSGANVLTF	TGTGCCAGCAGTTTGTGGGGGACTTTGGGGTCTGGGGCCAACGTCCTGACTTTC
.	TRBV5-1	TRBJ2-7	17	TRBD2	CASSLGGLAGGLYEQYF	TGCGCCAGCAGCTTGGGGGGACTAGCGGGAGGCCTCTACGAGCAGTACTTC
once	TRBV21-1	TRBJ1-5	19	.	CASSISNTGTGFLYQPQHF	TGTGCCAGCAGCATATCCAATACCGGGACAGGGTTTCTTTATCAGCCCCAGCATTTT
once	TRBV7-2	TRBJ2-7	16	TRBD2	CASSSALAGGSDERYF	TGTGCCAGCAGCTCAGCTCTAGCGGGGGGGTCAGACGAGCGGTACTTC
few	TRBV25-1	TRBJ2-3	15	TRBD2	CASSEWAGETDTQYF	TGTGCCAGCAGTGAATGGGCGGGAGAAACAGATACGCAGTATTTT
.	TRBV5-1	TRBJ2-1	18	.	CASSLLMSPAGPPSEQFF	TGCGCCAGCAGCTTGCTCATGAGCCCCGCGGGACCTCCCTCGGAACAGTTCTTC
.	TRBV5-1	TRBJ2-2	16	.	CASSLGSRHGTGELFF	TGCGCCAGCAGCTTGGGATCGAGACATGGGACCGGGGAGCTGTTTTTT
.	TRBV7-2	TRBJ2-3	14	.	CASSLEGTTDTQYF	TGTGCCAGCAGCTTAGAGGGAACCACAGATACGCAGTATTTT
.	TRBV28	TRBJ2-4	15	TRBD2	CASRTSGGRGREQYF	TGTGCCAGCAGGACTAGCGGGGGCCGGGGGAGAGAGCAGTACTTC
.	TRBV20-1	TRBJ2-7	15	.	CSARGPQGSSYERYF	TGCAGTGCTAGAGGTCCTCAGGGAAGCTCCTACGAGCGGTACTTC
.	TRBV24-1	TRBJ2-2	18	TRBD1	CATSDLGGQGRNTGELFF	TGTGCCACCAGTGATTTGGGGGGACAGGGAAGGAACACCGGGGAGCTGTTTTTT
.	TRBV7-8	TRBJ2-1	15	.	CASSFGGPSYNEQFF	TGTGCCAGCAGCTTTGGGGGCCCTAGTTACAATGAGCAGTTCTTC
.	TRBV2	TRBJ2-1	14	TRBD2	CASIEGPGRNEQFF	TGTGCCAGCATTGAGGGCCCCGGGAGGAATGAACAGTTCTTC
.	TRBV14	TRBJ1-2	13	TRBD1	CASRDRGQNGYTF	TGTGCCAGTAGAGACAGGGGGCAAAACGGCTACACCTTC
.	TRBV3-1	TRBJ2-1	17	.	CASSQGLAWASGSEQFF	TGTGCCAGCAGCCAAGGATTAGCGTGGGCTTCGGGAAGTGAGCAGTTCTTC
.	TRBV5-1	TRBJ2-3	13	.	CASSLDRTDMQYF	TGCGCCAGCAGCTTGGACCGCACAGATATGCAGTATTTT
.	TRBV7-8	TRBJ2-3	16	TRBD2	CASLPRGRAVSDTQYF	TGTGCCAGCCTTCCCCGGGGGAGGGCCGTATCAGATACGCAGTATTTT
.	TRBV5-1	TRBJ2-7	14	TRBD2	CASSVGSSGSEQYF	TGCGCCAGCAGCGTGGGTTCTAGCGGGAGTGAGCAGTACTTC
many	TRBV5-1	TRBJ2-3	15	TRBD1	CASTPLTGDQDTQYF	TGCGCCAGCACCCCCTTGACAGGGGACCAGGATACGCAGTATTTT
.	TRBV12-3/TRBV12-4	TRBJ2-5	14	TRBD2	CAIRAGETVETQYF	TGTGCCATCCGAGCGGGAGAAACGGTGGAGACCCAGTACTTC
many	TRBV12-3/TRBV12-4	TRBJ2-4	14	.	CASSRVGAGDIQYF	TGTGCCAGCAGTCGAGTAGGGGCAGGGGACATTCAGTACTTC
few	TRBV3-1	TRBJ2-1	15	TRBD2	CASTTLGTSGNEQFF	TGTGCCAGCACTACTCTGGGGACTAGCGGCAATGAGCAGTTCTTC
many	TRBV5-1	TRBJ2-1	16	.	CASSLYSGPGGNEQFF	TGCGCCAGCAGCTTGTACTCGGGACCCGGAGGCAATGAGCAGTTCTTC
few	TRBV3-1	TRBJ1-1	15	.	CASSQVVGPNTEAFF	TGTGCCAGCAGCCAAGTAGTAGGGCCGAACACTGAAGCTTTCTTT
.	TRBV5-1	TRBJ2-1	15	.	CASSLSLGLYNEQFF	TGCGCCAGCAGCTTGTCTCTGGGGTTGTACAATGAGCAGTTCTTC
many	TRBV6-1	TRBJ1-3	17	.	CATAARVLRVSGNTIYF	TGTGCCACCGCAGCCAGGGTCCTCCGCGTCTCTGGAAACACCATATATTTT
.	TRBV6-6	TRBJ2-1	12	.	CASSYSGSEQFF	TGTGCCAGCAGTTACTCCGGAAGTGAGCAGTTCTTC
.	TRBV19	TRBJ2-7	15	TRBD2	CASSATSGRAYAQYF	TGTGCCAGCTCAGCGACTAGCGGGAGAGCCTACGCGCAGTACTTC
many	TRBV29-1	TRBJ1-2	11	.	CSVDGGHGYTF	TGCAGCGTTGATGGCGGGCATGGCTACACCTTC
many	TRBV4-1	TRBJ2-1	16	TRBD2	CASSQSGRGLNNEQFF	TGCGCCAGCAGCCAAAGCGGGCGGGGACTAAACAATGAGCAGTTCTTC
.	TRBV4-2	TRBJ2-3	16	.	CASSQGPDLNTDTQYF	TGTGCCAGCAGCCAAGGACCGGACTTGAACACAGATACGCAGTATTTT